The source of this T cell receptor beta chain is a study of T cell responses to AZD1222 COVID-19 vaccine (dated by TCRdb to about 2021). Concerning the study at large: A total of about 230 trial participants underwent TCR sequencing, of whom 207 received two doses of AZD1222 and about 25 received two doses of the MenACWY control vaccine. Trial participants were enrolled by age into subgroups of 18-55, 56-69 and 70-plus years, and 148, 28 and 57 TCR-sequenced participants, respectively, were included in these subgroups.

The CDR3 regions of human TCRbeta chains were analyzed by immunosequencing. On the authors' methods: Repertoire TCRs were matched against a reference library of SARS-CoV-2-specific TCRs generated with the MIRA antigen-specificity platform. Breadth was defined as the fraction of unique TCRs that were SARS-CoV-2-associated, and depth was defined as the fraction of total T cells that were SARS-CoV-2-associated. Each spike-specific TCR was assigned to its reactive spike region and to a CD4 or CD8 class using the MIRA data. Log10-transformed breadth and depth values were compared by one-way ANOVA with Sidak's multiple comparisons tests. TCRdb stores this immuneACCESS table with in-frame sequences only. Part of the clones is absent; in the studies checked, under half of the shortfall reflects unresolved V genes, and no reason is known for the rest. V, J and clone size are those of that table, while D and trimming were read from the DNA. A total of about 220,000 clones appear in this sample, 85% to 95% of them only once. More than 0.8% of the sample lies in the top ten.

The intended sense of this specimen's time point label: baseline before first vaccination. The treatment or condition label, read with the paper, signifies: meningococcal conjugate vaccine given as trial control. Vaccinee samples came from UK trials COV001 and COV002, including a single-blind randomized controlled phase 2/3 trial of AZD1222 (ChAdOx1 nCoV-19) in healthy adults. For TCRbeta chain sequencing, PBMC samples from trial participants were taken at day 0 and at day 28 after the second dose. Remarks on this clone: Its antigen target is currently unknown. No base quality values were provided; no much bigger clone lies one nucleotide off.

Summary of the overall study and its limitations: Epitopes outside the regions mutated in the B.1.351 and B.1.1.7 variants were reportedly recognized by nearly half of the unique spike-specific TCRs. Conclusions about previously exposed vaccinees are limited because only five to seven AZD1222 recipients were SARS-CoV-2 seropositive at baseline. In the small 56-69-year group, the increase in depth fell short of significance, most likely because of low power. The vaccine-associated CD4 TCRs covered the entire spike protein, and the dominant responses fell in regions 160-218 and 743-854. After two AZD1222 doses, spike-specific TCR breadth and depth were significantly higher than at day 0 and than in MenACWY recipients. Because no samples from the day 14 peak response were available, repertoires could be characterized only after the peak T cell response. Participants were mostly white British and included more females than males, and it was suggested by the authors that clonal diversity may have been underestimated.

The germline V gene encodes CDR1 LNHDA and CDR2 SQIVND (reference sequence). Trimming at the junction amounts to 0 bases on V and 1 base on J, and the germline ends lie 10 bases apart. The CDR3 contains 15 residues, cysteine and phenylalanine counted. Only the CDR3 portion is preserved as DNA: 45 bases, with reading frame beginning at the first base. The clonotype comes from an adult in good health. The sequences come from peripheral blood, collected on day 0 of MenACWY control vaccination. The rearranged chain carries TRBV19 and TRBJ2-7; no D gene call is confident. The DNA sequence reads TGTGCCAGTAGTATAGATCTTGGCGAGTCCTACGAGCAGTACTTC. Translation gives CASSIDLGESYEQYF.